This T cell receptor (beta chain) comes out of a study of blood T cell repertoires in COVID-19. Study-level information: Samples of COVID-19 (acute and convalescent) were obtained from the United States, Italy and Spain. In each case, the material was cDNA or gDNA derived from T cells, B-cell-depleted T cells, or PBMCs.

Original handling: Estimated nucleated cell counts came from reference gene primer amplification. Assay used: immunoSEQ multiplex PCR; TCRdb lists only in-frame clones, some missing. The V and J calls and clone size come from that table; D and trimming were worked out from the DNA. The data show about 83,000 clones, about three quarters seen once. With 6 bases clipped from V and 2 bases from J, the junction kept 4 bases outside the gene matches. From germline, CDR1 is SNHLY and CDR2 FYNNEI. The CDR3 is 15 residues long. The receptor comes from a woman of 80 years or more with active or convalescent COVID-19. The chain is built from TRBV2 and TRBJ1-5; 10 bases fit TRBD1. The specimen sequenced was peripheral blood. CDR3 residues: CASRPDRGRNQPQHF. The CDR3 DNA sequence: TGTGCCAGCAGACCCGACAGGGGGCGCAATCAGCCCCAGCATTTT.